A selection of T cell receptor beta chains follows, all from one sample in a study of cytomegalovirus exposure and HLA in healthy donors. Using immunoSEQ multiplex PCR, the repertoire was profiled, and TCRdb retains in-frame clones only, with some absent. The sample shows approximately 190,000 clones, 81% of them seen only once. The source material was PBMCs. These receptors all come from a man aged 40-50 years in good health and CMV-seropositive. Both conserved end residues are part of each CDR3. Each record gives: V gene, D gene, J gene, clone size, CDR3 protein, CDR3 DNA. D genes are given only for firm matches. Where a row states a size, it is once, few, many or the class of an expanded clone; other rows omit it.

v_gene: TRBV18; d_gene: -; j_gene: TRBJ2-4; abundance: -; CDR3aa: CASSDDGPGIGSKNIQYF; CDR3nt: TGTGCCAGCTCGGACGACGGACCGGGAATCGGATCCAAAAACATTCAGTACTTC
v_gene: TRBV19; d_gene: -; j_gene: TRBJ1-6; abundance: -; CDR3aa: CASRRDPGNSPLHF; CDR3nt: TGTGCCAGCCGACGGGATCCGGGGAATTCACCCCTCCACTTT
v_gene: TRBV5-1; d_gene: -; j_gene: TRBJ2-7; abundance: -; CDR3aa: CASSLGYAPQTNYEQYF; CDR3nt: TGCGCCAGCAGCTTGGGCTACGCCCCACAAACCAACTACGAGCAGTACTTC
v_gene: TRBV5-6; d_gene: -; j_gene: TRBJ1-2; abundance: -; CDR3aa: CASSLSRAGYTF; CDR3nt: TGTGCCAGCAGCTTGTCCCGAGCTGGCTACACCTTC
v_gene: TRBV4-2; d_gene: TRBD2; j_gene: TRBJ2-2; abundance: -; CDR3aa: CASSLPGTSRDTGELFF; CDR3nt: TGTGCCAGCAGCCTCCCGGGGACTAGTAGGGACACCGGGGAGCTGTTTTTT
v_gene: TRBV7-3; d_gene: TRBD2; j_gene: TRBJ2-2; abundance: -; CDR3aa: CASSPALAVGGELFF; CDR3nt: TGTGCCAGCAGCCCCGCACTAGCGGTGGGAGGGGAGCTGTTTTTT
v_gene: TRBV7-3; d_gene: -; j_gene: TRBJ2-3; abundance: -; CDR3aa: CASSLQGGDTQYF; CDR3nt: TGTGCCAGCAGCCTTCAGGGAGGAGATACGCAGTATTTT
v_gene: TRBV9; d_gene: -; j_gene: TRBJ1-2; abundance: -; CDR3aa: CASSQDWGDGYTF; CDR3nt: TGTGCCAGCAGCCAAGATTGGGGGGACGGCTACACCTTC
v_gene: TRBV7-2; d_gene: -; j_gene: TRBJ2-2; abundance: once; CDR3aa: CASSLVARGELFF; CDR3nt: TGTGCCAGCAGCTTAGTTGCCAGAGGGGAGCTGTTTTTT
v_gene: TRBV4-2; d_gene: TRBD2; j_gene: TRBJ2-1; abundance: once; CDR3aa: CASSQGTSLPYNEQFF; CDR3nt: TGTGCCAGCAGCCAAGGGACTAGTCTACCCTACAATGAGCAGTTCTTC
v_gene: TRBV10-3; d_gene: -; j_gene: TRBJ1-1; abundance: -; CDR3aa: CAISESLGQTEAFF; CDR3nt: TGTGCCATCAGTGAGTCGCTGGGGCAGACTGAAGCTTTCTTT
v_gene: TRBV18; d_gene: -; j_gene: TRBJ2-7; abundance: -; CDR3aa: CASSANQGSPAYEQYF; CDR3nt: TGTGCCAGCTCAGCCAACCAGGGGAGCCCAGCCTACGAGCAGTACTTC
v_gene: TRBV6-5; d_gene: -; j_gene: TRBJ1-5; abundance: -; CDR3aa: CASRQVWGNQPQHF; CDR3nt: TGTGCCAGCAGACAGGTATGGGGCAATCAGCCCCAGCATTTT
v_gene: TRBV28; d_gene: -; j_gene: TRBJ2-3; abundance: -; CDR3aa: CASSPRWGRRTDTQYF; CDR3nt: TGTGCCAGCAGTCCCAGATGGGGGAGGAGGACAGATACGCAGTATTTT
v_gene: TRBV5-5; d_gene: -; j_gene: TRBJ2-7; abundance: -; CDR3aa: CASSSIRLASTPYEQYF; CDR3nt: TGTGCCAGCAGCTCCATTAGACTGGCATCCACCCCCTACGAGCAGTACTTC
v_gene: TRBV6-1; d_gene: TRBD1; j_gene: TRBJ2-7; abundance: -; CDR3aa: CASTGSGQGSYEQYF; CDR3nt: TGTGCCAGCACGGGCTCTGGACAGGGGTCCTACGAGCAGTACTTC